The next 5 T cell receptor beta chains were all read from a single sample in a study of blood T cell repertoires in COVID-19. Here immunoSEQ multiplex PCR was the method, and the copy in TCRdb shows in-frame clones only, minus some. The data contain about 280,000 clones, approximately 80% of them singletons. The sample was PBMCs or T cells enriched from blood (not recorded which). These receptors were collected from a man aged 35-49 years who had been exposed to COVID-19.

CDR3 nucleotides: TGTGCCAGTAGTACGAGCTGGGATACGCAGTATTTT. It specifies CASSTSWDTQYF. The chain couples TRBV19 to TRBJ2-3; D ambiguous. Trimming took 4 bases from V and 6 from J, leaving 8 bases between them. This CDR3 contains 12 residues. Germline V gives CDR1 LNHDA, CDR2 SQIVND (reference sequence).

The chain has TRBV6-5 and TRBJ1-1; 7 positions agree with TRBD1. The germline CDR1 and CDR2 sequences are MNHEY and SVGAGI. This CDR3 has 14 residues. After removal of 5 bases from V and 0 bases from J, the junction contained 3 bases not matched to a gene. The CDR3 reads CASSKQGLNTEAFF. DNA of the CDR3: TGTGCCAGCAGTAAACAGGGGCTGAACACTGAAGCTTTCTTT.

This chain uses TRBV6-2 or TRBV6-3 with TRBJ1-2; a possible D gene is TRBD1 (6 bases). Germline lookup yields CDR1 MNHEY and CDR2 SVGEGT. V was trimmed by 2 bases and J by 8 bases, leaving 12 bases between them. The CDR3 is made up of 13 amino acids. CDR3 coding DNA: TGTGCCAGCAGTTACGCGAATGGGGGCGGCTACACCTTC. Its translation: CASSYANGGGYTF.

V usage is TRBV7-8 and J usage is TRBJ1-5; possible D gene TRBD1, 5 bases. CDR1 is SGHVS and CDR2 is FQNEAQ in the germline V gene. The ends were cut back, 1 base at V and 3 bases at J, with 10 bases in the middle. This CDR3 spans 15 amino acids. The CDR3 DNA follows: TGTGCCAGCAGCTTAGGAGACAGCAACAATCAGCCCCAGCATTTT. Encoded protein: CASSLGDSNNQPQHF.

V and J are TRBV3-1 (or the pseudogene TRBV3-2) and TRBJ2-7; D perhaps matches TRBD2 (6 bases). The germline V and J ends were trimmed by 11 bases and 3 bases, with 23 bases remaining between them. CDR3 length equals 15 residues. From germline, CDR1 is LGHDT and CDR2 YNNKEL (reference sequence). Here the CDR3 DNA reads TGTGCCGTTGCCGCGGGGTTGGGGCTCAGCTACGAGCAGTACTTC. It translates to CAVAAGLGLSYEQYF.